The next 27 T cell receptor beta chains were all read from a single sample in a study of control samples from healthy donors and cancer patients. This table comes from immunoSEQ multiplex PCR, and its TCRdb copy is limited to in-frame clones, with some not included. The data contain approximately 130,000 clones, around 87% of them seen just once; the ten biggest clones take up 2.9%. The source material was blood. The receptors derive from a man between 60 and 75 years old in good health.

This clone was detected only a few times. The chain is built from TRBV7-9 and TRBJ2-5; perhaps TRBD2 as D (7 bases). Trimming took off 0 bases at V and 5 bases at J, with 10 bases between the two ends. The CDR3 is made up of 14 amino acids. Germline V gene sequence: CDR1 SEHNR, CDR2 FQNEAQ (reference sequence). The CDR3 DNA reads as TGTGCCAGCAGCTTAGCGGGGGGGCTTGAGACCCAGTACTTC. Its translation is CASSLAGGLETQYF.

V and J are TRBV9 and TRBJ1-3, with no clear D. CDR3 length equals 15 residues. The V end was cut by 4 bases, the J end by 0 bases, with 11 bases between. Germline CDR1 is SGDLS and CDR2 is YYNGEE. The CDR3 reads CASSQTAISGNTIYF. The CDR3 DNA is TGTGCCAGCAGCCAAACGGCCATCTCTGGAAACACCATATATTTT.

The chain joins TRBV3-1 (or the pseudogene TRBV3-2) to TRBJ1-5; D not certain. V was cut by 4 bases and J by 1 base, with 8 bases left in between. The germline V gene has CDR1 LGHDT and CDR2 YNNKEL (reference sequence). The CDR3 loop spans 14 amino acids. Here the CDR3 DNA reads TGTGCCAGCAGCCCCAGCTCCAGCAATCAGCCCCAGCATTTT. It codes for CASSPSSSNQPQHF.

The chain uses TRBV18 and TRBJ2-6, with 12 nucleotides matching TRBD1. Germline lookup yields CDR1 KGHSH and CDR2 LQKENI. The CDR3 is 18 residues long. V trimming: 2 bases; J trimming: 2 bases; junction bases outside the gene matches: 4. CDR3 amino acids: CASSPSGTGGAGANVLTF. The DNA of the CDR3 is TGTGCCAGCTCACCATCCGGGACAGGGGGCGCTGGGGCCAACGTCCTGACTTTC. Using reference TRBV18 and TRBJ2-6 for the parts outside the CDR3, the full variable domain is NAGVMQNPRHLVRRRGQEARLRCSPMKGHSHVYWYRQLPEEGLKFMVYLQKENIIDESGMPKERFSAEFPKEGPSILRIQQVVRGDSAAYFCASSPSGTGGAGANVLTFGAGSRLTVL.

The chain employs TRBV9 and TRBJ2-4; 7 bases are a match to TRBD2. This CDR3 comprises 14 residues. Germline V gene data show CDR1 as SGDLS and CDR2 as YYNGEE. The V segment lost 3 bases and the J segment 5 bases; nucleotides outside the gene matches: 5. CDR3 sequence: CASSAWSGENIQYF. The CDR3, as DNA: TGTGCCAGCAGCGCCTGGAGCGGGGAAAACATTCAGTACTTC.

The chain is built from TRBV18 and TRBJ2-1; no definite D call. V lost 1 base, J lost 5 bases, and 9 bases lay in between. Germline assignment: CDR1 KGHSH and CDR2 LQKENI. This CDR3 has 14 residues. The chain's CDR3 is CASSPLSGDNEQFF. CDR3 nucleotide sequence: TGTGCCAGCTCACCACTGTCTGGGGACAATGAGCAGTTCTTC.

As DNA, the CDR3 is TGTGCCAGCAGCACGGGAGTTAACTATGGCTACACCTTC. This translates into CASSTGVNYGYTF. The genes are TRBV7-9 and TRBJ1-2; D is undetermined. CDR1 and CDR2 from the germline V gene are SEHNR and FQNEAQ (reference sequence). The V gene lost 5 bases and the J gene lost 1 base, with 8 bases spanning the gap. The CDR3 extends over 13 amino acids. Filled out from reference TRBV7-9 and TRBJ1-2, the complete variable domain reads DTGVSQNPRHKITKRGQNVTFRCDPISEHNRLYWYRQTLGQGPEFLTYFQNEAQLEKSRLLSDRFSAERPKGSFSTLEIQRTEQGDSAMYLCASSTGVNYGYTFGSGTRLTVV.

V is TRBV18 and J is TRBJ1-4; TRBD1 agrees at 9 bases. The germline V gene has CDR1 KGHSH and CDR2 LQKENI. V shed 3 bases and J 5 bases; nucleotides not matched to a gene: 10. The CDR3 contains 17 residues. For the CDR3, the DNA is TGTGCCAGCTCACCGACGATAACCGGGACAGGGAATGAAAAACTGTTTTTT. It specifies CASSPTITGTGNEKLFF.

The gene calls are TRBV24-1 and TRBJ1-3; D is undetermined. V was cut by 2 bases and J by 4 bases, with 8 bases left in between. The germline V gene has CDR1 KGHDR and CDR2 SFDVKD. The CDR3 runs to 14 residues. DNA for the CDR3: TGTGCCACCAGTGATTCCACGTTCGGAAACACCATATATTTT. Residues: CATSDSTFGNTIYF.

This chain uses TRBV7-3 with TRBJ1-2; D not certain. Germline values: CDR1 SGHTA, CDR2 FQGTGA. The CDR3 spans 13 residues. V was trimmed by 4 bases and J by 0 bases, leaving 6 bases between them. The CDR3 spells CASSYAANYGYTF. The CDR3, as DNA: TGTGCCAGCAGCTACGCAGCTAACTATGGCTACACCTTC.

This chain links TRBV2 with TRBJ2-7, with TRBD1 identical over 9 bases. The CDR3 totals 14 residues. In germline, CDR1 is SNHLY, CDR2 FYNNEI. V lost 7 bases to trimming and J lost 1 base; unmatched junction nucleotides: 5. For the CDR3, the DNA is TGTGCCAGCACCTTCGGGACAGGGTCCTACGAGCAGTACTTC. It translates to CASTFGTGSYEQYF.

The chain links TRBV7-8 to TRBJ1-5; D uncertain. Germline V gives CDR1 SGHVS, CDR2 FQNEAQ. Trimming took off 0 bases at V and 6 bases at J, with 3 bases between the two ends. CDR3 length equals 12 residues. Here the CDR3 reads CASSLAGQPQHF. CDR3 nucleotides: TGTGCCAGCAGCTTAGCTGGTCAGCCCCAGCATTTT.

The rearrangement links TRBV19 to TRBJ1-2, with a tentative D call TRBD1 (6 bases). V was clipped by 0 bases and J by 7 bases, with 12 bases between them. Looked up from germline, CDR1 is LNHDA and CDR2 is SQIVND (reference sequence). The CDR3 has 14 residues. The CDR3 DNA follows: TGTGCCAGTAGTATAGATCCGGGGGCAGGTGGCTACACCTTC. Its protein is CASSIDPGAGGYTF. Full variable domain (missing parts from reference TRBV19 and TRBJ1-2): DGGITQSPKYLFRKEGQNVTLSCEQNLNHDAMYWYRQDPGQGLRLIYYSQIVNDFQKGDIAEGYSVSREKKESFPLTVTSAQKNPTAFYLCASSIDPGAGGYTFGSGTRLTVV.

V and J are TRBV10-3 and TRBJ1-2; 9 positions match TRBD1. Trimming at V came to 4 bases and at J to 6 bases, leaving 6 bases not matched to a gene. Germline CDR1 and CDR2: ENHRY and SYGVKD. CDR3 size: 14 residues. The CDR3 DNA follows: TGTGCCATCAGTGCCGGGACAGGGAATCATGGCTACACCTTC. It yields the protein CAISAGTGNHGYTF.

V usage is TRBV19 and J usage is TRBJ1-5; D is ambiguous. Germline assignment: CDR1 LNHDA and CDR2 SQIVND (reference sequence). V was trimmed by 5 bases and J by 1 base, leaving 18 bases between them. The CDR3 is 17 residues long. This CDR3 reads CASSPSYSVRSNQPQHF. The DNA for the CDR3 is TGTGCCAGTAGTCCCTCCTATTCGGTAAGGAGCAATCAGCCCCAGCATTTT. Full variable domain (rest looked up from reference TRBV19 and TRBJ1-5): DGGITQSPKYLFRKEGQNVTLSCEQNLNHDAMYWYRQDPGQGLRLIYYSQIVNDFQKGDIAEGYSVSREKKESFPLTVTSAQKNPTAFYLCASSPSYSVRSNQPQHFGDGTRLSIL.

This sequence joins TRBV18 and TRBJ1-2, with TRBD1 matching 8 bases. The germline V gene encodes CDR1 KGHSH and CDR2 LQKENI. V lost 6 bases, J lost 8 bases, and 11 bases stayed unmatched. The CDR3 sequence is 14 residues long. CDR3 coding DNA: TGTGCCAGCTCCCCAGACAGGGGCTCTCGGGGCTACACCTTC. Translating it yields CASSPDRGSRGYTF.

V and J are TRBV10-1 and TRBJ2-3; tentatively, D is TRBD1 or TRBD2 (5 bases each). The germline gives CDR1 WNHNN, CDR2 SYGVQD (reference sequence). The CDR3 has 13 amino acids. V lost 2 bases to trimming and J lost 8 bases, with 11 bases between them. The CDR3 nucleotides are TGCGCCAGCAGTGAGACCACAGGAGGTACGCAGTATTTT. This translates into CASSETTGGTQYF.

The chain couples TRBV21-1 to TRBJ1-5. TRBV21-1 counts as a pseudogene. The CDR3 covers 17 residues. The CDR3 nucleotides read TGTGCCAGCAGCAAACGACCCCGGGCCCTAACCAATCAGCCCCAGCATTTT. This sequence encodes CASSKRPRALTNQPQHF.

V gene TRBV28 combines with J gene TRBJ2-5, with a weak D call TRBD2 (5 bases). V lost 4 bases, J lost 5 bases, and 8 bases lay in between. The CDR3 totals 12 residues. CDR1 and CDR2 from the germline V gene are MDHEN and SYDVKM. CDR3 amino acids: CASSSQRETQYF. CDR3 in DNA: TGTGCCAGCAGTTCCCAGCGGGAGACCCAGTACTTC.

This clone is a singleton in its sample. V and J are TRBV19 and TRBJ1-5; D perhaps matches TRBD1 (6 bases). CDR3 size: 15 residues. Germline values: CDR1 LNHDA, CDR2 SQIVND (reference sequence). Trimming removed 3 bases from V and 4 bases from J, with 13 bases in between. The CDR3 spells CASSMAGTSNQPQHF. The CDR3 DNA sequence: TGTGCCAGTAGTATGGCGGGGACAAGTAATCAGCCCCAGCATTTT.

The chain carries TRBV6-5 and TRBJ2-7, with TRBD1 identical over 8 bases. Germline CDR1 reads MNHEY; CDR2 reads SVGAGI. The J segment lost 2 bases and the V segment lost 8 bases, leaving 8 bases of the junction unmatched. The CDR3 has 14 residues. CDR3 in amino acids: CASQLGQGAYEQYF. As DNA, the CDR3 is TGTGCCAGCCAGCTTGGACAGGGAGCCTACGAGCAGTACTTC.

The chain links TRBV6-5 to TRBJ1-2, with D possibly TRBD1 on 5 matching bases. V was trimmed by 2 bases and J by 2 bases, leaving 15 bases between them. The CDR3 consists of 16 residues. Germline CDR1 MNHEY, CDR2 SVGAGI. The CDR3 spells CASSYTTGTGNYGYTF. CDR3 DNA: TGTGCCAGCAGTTACACTACGGGGACCGGGAACTATGGCTACACCTTC.

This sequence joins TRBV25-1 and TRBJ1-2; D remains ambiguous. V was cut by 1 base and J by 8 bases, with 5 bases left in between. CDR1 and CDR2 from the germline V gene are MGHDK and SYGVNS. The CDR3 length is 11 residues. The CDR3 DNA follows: TGTGCCAGCAGTGAATCACTGGGCTACACCTTC. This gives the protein CASSESLGYTF.

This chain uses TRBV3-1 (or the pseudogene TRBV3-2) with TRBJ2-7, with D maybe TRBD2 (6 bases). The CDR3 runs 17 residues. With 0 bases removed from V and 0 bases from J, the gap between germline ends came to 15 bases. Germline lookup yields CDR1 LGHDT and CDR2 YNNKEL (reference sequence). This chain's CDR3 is CASSQDKRARSSYEQYF. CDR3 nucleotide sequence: TGTGCCAGCAGCCAAGATAAGCGGGCCAGGAGCTCCTACGAGCAGTACTTC.

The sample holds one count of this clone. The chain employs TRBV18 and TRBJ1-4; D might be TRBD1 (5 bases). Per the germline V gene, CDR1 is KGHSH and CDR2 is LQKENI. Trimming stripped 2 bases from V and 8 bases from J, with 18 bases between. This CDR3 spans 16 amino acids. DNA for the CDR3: TGTGCCAGCTCACCAGGCGACAGCCTCGGTAGGGAAAAACTGTTTTTT. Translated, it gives CASSPGDSLGREKLFF. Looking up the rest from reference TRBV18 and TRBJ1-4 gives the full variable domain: NAGVMQNPRHLVRRRGQEARLRCSPMKGHSHVYWYRQLPEEGLKFMVYLQKENIIDESGMPKERFSAEFPKEGPSILRIQQVVRGDSAAYFCASSPGDSLGREKLFFGSGTQLSVL.

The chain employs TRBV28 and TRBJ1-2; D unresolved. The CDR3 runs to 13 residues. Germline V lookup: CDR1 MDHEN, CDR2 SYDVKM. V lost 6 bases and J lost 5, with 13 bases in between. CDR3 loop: CASRYGAGYGYTF. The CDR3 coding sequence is TGTGCCAGCAGATATGGTGCAGGTTATGGCTACACCTTC.

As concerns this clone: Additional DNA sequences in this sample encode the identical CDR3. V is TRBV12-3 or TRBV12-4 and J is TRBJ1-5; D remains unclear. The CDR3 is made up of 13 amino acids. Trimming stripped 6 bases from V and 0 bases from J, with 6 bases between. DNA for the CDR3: TGTGCCAGCAGCTGGGGTAGCAATCAGCCCCAGCATTTT. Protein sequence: CASSWGSNQPQHF.